This T cell receptor (beta chain) was recorded in a study of T cell clusters in autoimmune cytopenias. CDR3 size: 13 residues. Germline CDR1 SGHAT, CDR2 FQDESV (reference sequence). Its frequency marks this clonotype as medium-sized. About 39,000 genome equivalents of blood DNA were amplified for TRB. TRB rearrangements were amplified by touch-down multiplex PCR with mixed TRB-A/B primers. After re-calling the multiplex PCR reads, TCRdb lists one entry per CDR3 protein, DNA absent. The sample data list approximately 12,000 distinct CDR3 sequences. These same data were also listed under a study on T cell repertoires in aging, cancer and after chemotherapy.

The rearrangement uses TRBV11-1 and TRBJ2-5; TCRdb picks TRBD1, but there is no DNA to check that call. The sequenced sample was peripheral blood. The TCR comes from a human donor in good health. This chain's CDR3 is CASSPRGYETQYF.